This T cell receptor (beta chain) was sequenced in a study of response to subunit inactivated influenza vaccine. MiXCR, run by TCRdb on the RT-PCR reads, gives a single entry per CDR3 protein. The top ten clones hold 10% to 13% of a sample with 860,000 or so distinct CDR3 sequences, approximately 22% of them seen once. Per the germline V gene, CDR1 is LGHNA and CDR2 is YNFKEQ. Between the trimmed V and J ends, which lost 0 bases and 4 bases, there was a span of 16 bases. This CDR3 has 17 amino acids. The chain is built from TRBV4-2 and TRBJ1-5; no definite D call. Sequences were derived from PBMCs from blood, sampled approximately 5 days after vaccination. The receptor was derived from a man aged 50 to 60 who received an inactivated influenza vaccine. The CDR3 DNA is TGTGCCAGCAGCCAAGATTGGGCCGGCAGCCTGAATCAGCCCCAGCATTTT. Translated: CASSQDWAGSLNQPQHF.